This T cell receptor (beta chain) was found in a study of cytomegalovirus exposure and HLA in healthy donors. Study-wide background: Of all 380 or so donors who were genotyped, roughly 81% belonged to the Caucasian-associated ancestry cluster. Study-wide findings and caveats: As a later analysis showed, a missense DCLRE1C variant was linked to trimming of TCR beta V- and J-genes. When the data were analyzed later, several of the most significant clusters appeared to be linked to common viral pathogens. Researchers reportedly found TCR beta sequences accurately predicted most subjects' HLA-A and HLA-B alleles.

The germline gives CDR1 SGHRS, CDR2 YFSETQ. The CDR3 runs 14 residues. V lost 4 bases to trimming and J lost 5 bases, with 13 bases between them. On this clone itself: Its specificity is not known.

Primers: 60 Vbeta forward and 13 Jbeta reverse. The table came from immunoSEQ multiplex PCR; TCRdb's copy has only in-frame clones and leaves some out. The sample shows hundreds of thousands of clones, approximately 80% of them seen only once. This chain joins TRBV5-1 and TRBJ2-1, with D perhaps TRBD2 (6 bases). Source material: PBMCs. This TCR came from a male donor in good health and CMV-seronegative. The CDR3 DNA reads TGCGCCAGCAGCCTGGGAGGTTGGGACAATGAGCAGTTCTTC. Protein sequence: CASSLGGWDNEQFF.